This T cell receptor beta chain appears in the sequencing data of a study of OX40 agonist ivuxolimab in advanced cancers. Sequenced by immunoSEQ multiplex PCR; TCRdb stores in-frame clones only, minus some. The profile shows roughly 80,000 clones, 80% to 90% of them singletons. The V gene lost 1 base and the J gene lost 2 bases, with 11 bases spanning the gap. Germline V CDR1 and CDR2: SGHAT, FQNNGV. The CDR3 is made up of 15 amino acids. The input for sequencing was CD4+ or CD8+ T cells sorted from blood, taken in a trial of the OX40 agonist ivuxolimab. This receptor was taken from an adult with an advanced solid tumor such as melanoma, head and neck, liver or kidney cancer. V gene TRBV11-2 combines with J gene TRBJ1-2; D uncertain. The chain's CDR3 is CASSLVVRANYGYTF. The CDR3 DNA reads TGTGCCAGCAGCTTAGTGGTCCGAGCCAACTATGGCTACACCTTC.